The 20 T cell receptor beta chains presented below share a single source sample, sequenced in a study of T-cell memory formation after mild COVID-19. TCRdb called the 5' RACE reads again in MiXCR, with one record for every CDR3 protein. The sample lists about 560,000 distinct CDR3 sequences; about 20% were seen once. Material: PBMCs or a T cell subset sorted from them (not recorded which). These receptors were taken from an adult woman who had mild COVID-19 (a few samples of this study predate the infection). Cell type and time point are not known.

This clonotype has only a few counts. Here the CDR3 DNA reads TGTGCCAGCCCTCCTTTAGCGAGCGGCTCTGGCTACACCTTC. This codes for CASPPLASGSGYTF. V is TRBV7-9 and J is TRBJ1-2; D ambiguous. The germline V gene encodes CDR1 SEHNR and CDR2 FQNEAQ (reference sequence). Trimming pared 8 bases from V and 7 bases from J, leaving 20 bases between. The CDR3 has 14 residues.

This clonotype was detected only a few times. This chain uses TRBV4-3 with TRBJ2-1, with 9 bases fitting TRBD2. Trimming removed 2 bases from V and 7 bases from J; junction bases left unmatched: 6. Germline lookup yields CDR1 LGHNA and CDR2 YSLEER. The CDR3 is made up of 15 amino acids. The CDR3 nucleotides are TGCGCCAGCAGCCAAAGGGGCCTAGCGGGAAATGAGCAGTTCTTC. Amino acid sequence: CASSQRGLAGNEQFF.

The chain employs TRBV12-3 or TRBV12-4 and TRBJ1-2; unclear D gene. The V and J ends lost 3 bases and 0 bases respectively, with 17 bases between them. The CDR3 loop spans 17 amino acids. The CDR3 loop is CASSLPPTTRPNYGYTF. In nucleotides, the CDR3 is TGTGCCAGCAGTTTGCCCCCTACGACGAGGCCTAACTATGGCTACACCTTC.

This clonotype was seen only a few times. V gene TRBV5-1 combines with J gene TRBJ2-1, with 12 bases matching TRBD1. The germline CDR1 and CDR2 sequences are SGHRS and YFSETQ. CDR3 length: 15 residues. The V segment lost 3 bases and the J segment 8 bases; nucleotides outside the gene matches: 6. CDR3 in DNA: TGCGCCAGCAGCTACGGGACAGGGGGCGCAGATGAGCAGTTCTTC. Encoded protein: CASSYGTGGADEQFF. Looking up the rest from reference TRBV5-1 and TRBJ2-1 gives the full variable domain: KAGVTQTPRYLIKTRGQQVTLSCSPISGHRSVSWYQQTPGQGLQFLFEYFSETQRNKGNFPGRFSGRQFSNSRSEMNVSTLELGDSALYLCASSYGTGGADEQFFGPGTRLTVL.

This clonotype was seen a handful of times. The chain links TRBV7-9 to TRBJ2-3; 7 bases align to TRBD2. The germline CDR1 and CDR2 sequences are SEHNR and FQNEAQ (reference sequence). J gave up 1 base and V 1 base, and 5 bases lay outside the gene matches. The CDR3 is made up of 16 amino acids. DNA for the CDR3: TGTGCCAGCAGCTTAGACGGGGCGGGAGGCACAGATACGCAGTATTTT. This sequence encodes CASSLDGAGGTDTQYF.

This chain connects TRBV7-3 to TRBJ2-6; 7 bases agree with TRBD1. CDR3 size: 16 residues. Germline V CDR1 and CDR2: SGHTA, FQGTGA. V lost 6 bases to trimming and J lost 0 bases; unmatched junction nucleotides: 5. The CDR3 region has the DNA TGTGCCAGCAGTAGGACAGGAAGCTCTGGGGCCAACGTCCTGACTTTC. Protein sequence: CASSRTGSSGANVLTF.

The sample holds a few counts of this clonotype. The chain is built from TRBV30 and TRBJ2-1; no reliable D call. The V end lost 1 base, the J end lost 7 bases, and 8 bases lay between the germline ends. There are 12 residues in the CDR3. CDR1 and CDR2 (germline): GTSNPN, SVGIG (reference sequence). Here the CDR3 reads CAWSAGLNEQFF. CDR3 DNA: TGTGCCTGGAGTGCCGGGCTTAATGAGCAGTTCTTC.

This clonotype was detected a few times. The chain's CDR3 is CASSLLTGTGRYEQYF. The CDR3 bases are TGTGCCAGCAGCCTACTTACCGGGACAGGTCGGTACGAGCAGTACTTC. The J gene is TRBJ2-7, the V gene TRBV5-6, with 8 bases aligning to TRBD1. Trimming removed 4 bases from V and 4 bases from J; junction bases left unmatched: 13. In germline, CDR1 is SGHDT, CDR2 YYEEEE. This CDR3 comprises 16 residues.

The genes are TRBV7-9 and TRBJ2-1; D not certain. Trimming removed 5 bases at V and 11 bases at J, with 13 bases between. From germline, CDR1 is SEHNR and CDR2 FQNEAQ (reference sequence). CDR3 length: 12 amino acids. The CDR3 region is CASSPEPAKQFF. In DNA, the CDR3 is TGTGCCAGCAGCCCCGAACCGGCAAAGCAGTTCTTC. The complete variable domain, with remaining parts taken from reference TRBV7-9 and TRBJ2-1, reads DTGVSQNPRHKITKRGQNVTFRCDPISEHNRLYWYRQTLGQGPEFLTYFQNEAQLEKSRLLSDRFSAERPKGSFSTLEIQRTEQGDSAMYLCASSPEPAKQFFGPGTRLTVL.

The chain recombines TRBV30 with TRBJ2-7, with 11 bases fitting TRBD1. V was pared by 2 bases and J by 6 bases, with 9 bases of the junction left unmatched. Germline V gives CDR1 GTSNPN, CDR2 SVGIG (reference sequence). This CDR3 has 15 residues. The DNA of the CDR3 is TGTGCCTGGAGTCGCAGGACAGGGGGCCTCGGCGAGCAGTACTTC. It codes for CAWSRRTGGLGEQYF.

This clonotype was detected many times. The chain carries TRBV24-1 and TRBJ2-1, with 9 bases that match TRBD2. The CDR3 extends over 14 amino acids. The J segment lost 12 bases and the V segment lost 3 bases, leaving 8 bases of the junction unmatched. Germline V lookup: CDR1 KGHDR, CDR2 SFDVKD. The CDR3 is CATSDPGTSFWQFF. CDR3 sequence (DNA): TGTGCCACCAGTGATCCCGGGACTAGCTTTTGGCAGTTCTTC.

This clonotype was picked up a small number of times. The genes are TRBV5-1 and TRBJ2-4; 7 positions match TRBD1. The length of the CDR3 is 16 residues. CDR1 SGHRS and CDR2 YFSETQ come from the germline V gene. V gave up 4 bases and J gave up 5 bases; unmatched junction bases: 12. CDR3 coding DNA: TGCGCCAGCAGCCGGCCCCGAGACAGGGACGAAAACATTCAGTACTTC. Protein sequence: CASSRPRDRDENIQYF.

This clonotype was detected only a few times. Here the CDR3 reads CASSVGEHYEQYF. As DNA, the CDR3 is TGTGCCAGCAGCGTAGGAGAGCACTACGAGCAGTACTTC. The rearrangement uses TRBV9 and TRBJ2-7; no clear D gene. The CDR3 totals 13 residues. Germline lookup yields CDR1 SGDLS and CDR2 YYNGEE. Trimming cost V 0 bases and J 3 bases, with 7 bases left between them.

CDR3 protein: CASRHSEGQGTYEQYF. CDR3 DNA: TGTGCCAGCAGACATAGCGAGGGACAGGGGACCTACGAGCAGTACTTC. This chain connects TRBV6-5 to TRBJ2-7; 10 bases map to TRBD1. Trimming at V came to 6 bases and at J to 2 bases, leaving 10 bases not matched to a gene. The germline V gene encodes CDR1 MNHEY and CDR2 SVGAGI. The CDR3 extends over 16 amino acids.

This clonotype appeared a few times. The chain employs TRBV5-1 and TRBJ1-2; 9 bases line up with TRBD1. Unmatched junction bases numbered 5, after V lost 5 bases and J lost 3 bases. Germline CDR1 SGHRS, CDR2 YFSETQ. This CDR3 spans 14 amino acids. In DNA form, the CDR3 reads TGCGCCAGCAGTGGACAGGGGTTTTACTATGGCTACACCTTC. It yields the protein CASSGQGFYYGYTF.

This clonotype came up a few times. DNA of the CDR3: TGCGCCAGCAGCTTGCCGGGGACAGGGGGATCCTACAATGAGCAGTTCTTC. Encoded protein: CASSLPGTGGSYNEQFF. The chain employs TRBV5-1 and TRBJ2-1; TRBD1 matches 11 bases. Germline CDR1 is SGHRS and CDR2 is YFSETQ. V gave up 1 base and J gave up 1 base; unmatched junction bases: 4. The length of the CDR3 is 17 residues.

The chain employs TRBV7-2 and TRBJ2-5; TRBD2 aligns across 13 bases. V was pared by 4 bases and J by 4 bases, with 9 bases of the junction left unmatched. This CDR3 spans 17 amino acids. Looked up from germline, CDR1 is SGHTA and CDR2 is FQGNSA. Here the CDR3 DNA reads TGTGCCAGCAGCTACCCCACTAGCGGGAGGGCCATAGAGACCCAGTACTTC. Translation gives CASSYPTSGRAIETQYF.

This clonotype was picked up a small number of times. V usage is TRBV12-3 or TRBV12-4 and J usage is TRBJ2-7, with a possible D match to TRBD2 (6 bases). There are 16 residues in the CDR3. Trimming cost V 8 bases and J 0 bases, with 20 bases left between them. CDR3 nucleotide sequence: TGTGCCAGCGGGTTCGGAGGGCCTCGCGACTCCTACGAGCAGTACTTC. This encodes CASGFGGPRDSYEQYF.

This clonotype was counted a few times. This chain connects TRBV2 to TRBJ2-1, with D perhaps matching TRBD2 (6 bases). Trimming removed 7 bases from V and 9 bases from J, with 19 bases in between. The CDR3 is 14 amino acids. Germline V gene lookup returns CDR1 SNHLY and CDR2 FYNNEI. The CDR3 DNA follows: TGTGCCAGCATTCCGGGACTCAGCTGGCGTGAGCAGTTCTTC. Its translation: CASIPGLSWREQFF.

This chain connects TRBV15 to TRBJ2-1, with 10 bases lining up with TRBD2. Germline V gene lookup returns CDR1 LNHNV and CDR2 YYDKDF (reference sequence). CDR3 length: 15 residues. V shed 3 bases and J 8 bases; nucleotides not matched to a gene: 7. Written as DNA, the CDR3 is TGTGCCACCAGCAGTGAGACTAGCGGGTTCGATGAGCAGTTCTTC. It is translated as CATSSETSGFDEQFF.